These 12 T cell receptor beta chains originate from one sample sequenced in a study of regulatory T cells in long-lasting Graves disease. With iRepertoire HTBI primers and Arm-PCR of CDR3 regions, TCR beta libraries were built. MiXCR, applied by TCRdb to the multiplex PCR reads, yields one record per CDR3 protein. This sample has about 540,000 distinct CDR3 sequences; approximately 12% occur once, and the top ten carry roughly 10%. Time point defined: newly diagnosed GD, antithyroid drugs for less than 3 months. Researchers made the TCR library from RNA that was extracted from PBMCs. These records were also assigned to another study, of T cells in Graves' hyperthyroidism and ophthalmopathy.

Sequenced here: peripheral blood mononuclear cells (PBMCs), sampled at new diagnosis, from a patient treated with antithyroid drugs. The receptors originated from a man under 40 with Graves disease.

The chain recombines TRBV30 with TRBJ2-7; TRBD2 might be the D (5 bases). The CDR3 runs to 14 residues. Germline CDR1 GTSNPN, CDR2 SVGIG (reference sequence). The V end was cut by 0 bases, the J end by 0 bases, with 9 bases between. The CDR3 region is CAWSVASRSYEQYF. CDR3 in DNA: TGTGCCTGGAGTGTGGCTAGCCGCTCCTACGAGCAGTACTTC.

Ten or more counts support this clonotype. CDR3: CASSYSDKNTGELFF. DNA for the CDR3: TGTGCCAGCAGTTACTCAGACAAGAACACCGGGGAGCTGTTTTTT. The chain joins TRBV6-5 to TRBJ2-2; D is uncertain. V lost 0 bases to trimming and J lost 1 base, with 6 bases between them. Germline assignment: CDR1 MNHEY and CDR2 SVGAGI. This CDR3 contains 15 residues.

In this sample, this clonotype turned up a few times. The chain employs TRBV6-4 and TRBJ1-4, with D maybe TRBD1 (5 bases). V was trimmed by 0 bases and J by 7 bases, leaving 12 bases between them. This CDR3 has 15 amino acids. The germline V gene encodes CDR1 MRHNA and CDR2 SNTAGT. As DNA, the CDR3 is TGTGCCAGCAGTGACTCAAGGAGGGGAGGTGAAAAACTGTTTTTT. Translation gives CASSDSRRGGEKLFF.

On this clonotype: Possible read error: a much larger clone is one base away. The chain recombines TRBV7-2 with TRBJ2-2; D is unresolved. Trimming removed 4 bases at V and 1 base at J, with 7 bases between. In germline, CDR1 is SGHTA, CDR2 FQGNSA. The length of the CDR3 is 14 residues. DNA for the CDR3: TGTGCCAGCAGCTCAGTTAGGAACACCGGGGAGCTGTTTTTT. It translates to CASSSVRNTGELFF.

This clonotype appeared many times. Relative to the germline gene, one junction end is altered; a read error may explain this. This chain links TRBV5-1 with TRBJ1-3; no firm D call. The CDR3 runs 12 residues. Per germline, CDR1 SGHRS and CDR2 YFSETQ. DNA for the CDR3: TGTGCCAGCAGCTCCGGCGGAAACACCATATATTTT. Protein product: CASSSGGNTIYF.

This clonotype was picked up a small number of times. V and J are TRBV19 and TRBJ2-5, with D possibly matching TRBD2 (6 bases). Judging by the DNA end, TRBJ2-1 fits better; the J call may be wrong. This CDR3 has 12 residues. Germline CDR1 is LNHDA and CDR2 is SQIVND (reference sequence). The DNA for the CDR3 is TGTGCCAGTAGTAGCGGGGTAGCCGAGCAGTTCTTC. Translated, it gives CASSSGVAEQFF.

This clonotype has ten or more counts. The chain has TRBV15 and TRBJ2-3; possible D gene TRBD2, 6 bases. CDR3 length: 15 amino acids. From germline, CDR1 is LNHNV and CDR2 YYDKDF (reference sequence). Trimming removed 3 bases at V and 2 bases at J, with 12 bases between. This CDR3 is CATSSNGLHTDTQYF. The CDR3 DNA reads TGTGCCACCAGCAGCAACGGACTACACACAGATACGCAGTATTTT.

The chain employs TRBV7-9 and TRBJ2-6; a possible D gene is TRBD1 (6 bases). Germline values: CDR1 SEHNR, CDR2 FQNEAQ (reference sequence). The CDR3 sequence is 18 residues long. The V gene lost 4 bases and the J gene lost 0 bases, with 16 bases spanning the gap. As DNA, the CDR3 is TGTGCCAGCAGCTCCCTCCGACAGGCCCTCTCTGGGGCCAACGTCCTGACTTTC. It yields the protein CASSSLRQALSGANVLTF. The full variable domain, with the rest looked up from reference TRBV7-9 and TRBJ2-6, is DTGVSQNPRHKITKRGQNVTFRCDPISEHNRLYWYRQTLGQGPEFLTYFQNEAQLEKSRLLSDRFSAERPKGSFSTLEIQRTEQGDSAMYLCASSSLRQALSGANVLTFGAGSRLTVL.

With respect to this clonotype: This may stem from a read error, because a much larger clone lies one nucleotide away. The rearrangement links TRBV6-1 to TRBJ2-7; TRBD2 aligns across 7 bases. The CDR3 is 13 residues long. The germline V gene has CDR1 MNHNS and CDR2 SASEGT. Trimming cost V 5 bases and J 3 bases; bases outside gene matches: 4. Written as DNA, the CDR3 is TGTGCCAGCAGTCACGGGGACTACTACGAGCAGTACTTC. It translates to CASSHGDYYEQYF.

There are a few counts of this clonotype. Given a much more abundant clone one base away, this may be a read error. The chain joins TRBV27 to TRBJ2-7; tentative D call: TRBD1 (7 bases). The germline V gene has CDR1 MNHEY and CDR2 SMNVEV (reference sequence). Trimming removed 8 bases from V and 4 bases from J, with 15 bases in between. The CDR3 runs 13 residues. The CDR3: CASGSGGRYEQYF. The DNA for the CDR3 is TGTGCCAGCGGATCAGGGGGGAGATACGAGCAGTACTTC.

This clonotype was seen ten or more times. The genes are TRBV11-3 and TRBJ2-1, with D possibly TRBD2 on 5 matching bases. Trimming removed 0 bases from V and 10 bases from J, with 10 bases in between. The CDR3 loop spans 13 amino acids. From germline, CDR1 is SGHNT and CDR2 YENEEA. The chain's CDR3 is CASSLERADEQFF. CDR3 coding DNA: TGTGCCAGCAGCTTAGAGAGGGCGGACGAGCAGTTCTTC. The whole variable domain, remainder taken from reference TRBV11-3 and TRBJ2-1, is EAGVVQSPRYKIIEKKQPVAFWCNPISGHNTLYWYLQNLGQGPELLIRYENEEAVDDSQLPKDRFSAERLKGVDSTLKIQPAELGDSAVYLCASSLERADEQFFGPGTRLTVL.

This clonotype was seen a single time. The chain uses TRBV20-1 and TRBJ1-3; weak D call: TRBD1 (6 bases). V dropped 0 bases and J dropped 0 bases, with 15 bases sitting between them. Germline V gene lookup returns CDR1 DFQATT and CDR2 SNEGSKA (reference sequence). The CDR3 length is 17 residues. The CDR3 spells CSARDQDRFYSGNTIYF. CDR3 bases: TGCAGTGCTAGAGATCAGGACAGATTTTACTCTGGAAACACCATATATTTT.